These 11 T cell receptor beta chains originate from one sample sequenced in a study of Ad26.COV2.S vaccination and SARS-CoV-2 variants (dated by TCRdb to the early 2020s). The treatment or condition label on this specimen signifies: around 19 received Ad26.COV2.S at low or high dose, single or two shots; 5 received placebo; per-sample allocation not given. Repertoires of vaccine and placebo recipients were sequenced from samples collected on day 63 after the first injection. Libraries were built with the immunoSEQ multiplex PCR assay. What TCRdb holds here is the immuneACCESS table cut down to in-frame rearrangements. Part of the clones is not present; checked against another copy, under half of the missing clones reflect an unresolved V gene, and the others are unexplained. This sample has around 270,000 clones in its table, and approximately 90% of those were observed once. The ten largest clones take up roughly 3% of the sample.

The source material was peripheral blood, sampled in a trial of Ad26.COV2.S vaccine versus placebo. Receptors were obtained from a person aged 18-65 years who received the Ad26.COV2.S COVID-19 vaccine or a placebo.

The chain recombines TRBV7-2 with TRBJ2-5; D possibly corresponds to TRBD2 (6 bases). The CDR3 runs to 14 residues. V shed 6 bases and J shed 5 bases, with 16 bases lying between them. Germline CDR1 and CDR2: SGHTA and FQGNSA. The CDR3 here is CASSWGGQVETQYF. CDR3 nucleotide sequence: TGTGCCAGCAGTTGGGGAGGTCAAGTGGAGACCCAGTACTTC.

This chain uses TRBV4-3 with TRBJ1-1; the match to TRBD1 covers 7 bases. The V gene end was trimmed by 6 bases and the J gene end by 2 bases; junction bases not matched to a gene: 9. Germline loops: CDR1 LGHNA, CDR2 YSLEER. This CDR3 has 15 residues. The CDR3 coding sequence is TGCGCCAGCAGATCGTCCGGGACAGCCAACACTGAAGCTTTCTTT. Its translation: CASRSSGTANTEAFF.

In this sample, this clone turned up once. V gene TRBV6-5 combines with J gene TRBJ2-7, with D perhaps matching TRBD1 or TRBD2 (5 bases each). The CDR3 consists of 15 residues. Germline-derived CDR1 and CDR2 are MNHEY and SVGAGI. Trimming removed 8 bases at V and 1 base at J, with 18 bases between. The CDR3 loop reads CASYGRGAGSYEQYF. CDR3 nucleotides: TGTGCCAGCTATGGGAGAGGGGCAGGGTCCTACGAGCAGTACTTC.

V gene TRBV11-2 combines with J gene TRBJ2-3, with 12 bases identical to TRBD2. The junction had 13 bases not matched to a gene; V was cut back by 3 bases and J by 6 bases. This CDR3 contains 18 residues. CDR1 and CDR2 from the germline V gene are SGHAT and FQNNGV. CDR3 protein: CASSFPRLAGGREDTQYF. The CDR3 DNA reads TGTGCCAGCAGCTTCCCGAGGCTAGCGGGGGGGCGTGAGGATACGCAGTATTTT.

This rearrangement joins TRBV30 to TRBJ1-5; the D is unclear. There are 13 residues in the CDR3. Germline V gene lookup returns CDR1 GTSNPN and CDR2 SVGIG (reference sequence). V dropped 1 base and J dropped 3 bases, with 7 bases sitting between them. In DNA form, the CDR3 reads TGTGCCTGGAGTGGGGGAACCAATCAGCCCCAGCATTTT. It specifies CAWSGGTNQPQHF.

This chain connects TRBV14 to TRBJ2-7, with 7 bases matching TRBD1. This CDR3 region has 13 residues. V trimming: 1 base; J trimming: 13 bases; junction bases outside the gene matches: 10. Germline CDR1 SGHDN, CDR2 FVKESK. The CDR3 sequence: CASSQGTGTTKYF. For the CDR3, the DNA is TGTGCCAGCAGCCAAGGGACAGGAACAACAAAATACTTC.

This clone was seen a handful of times. The V gene is TRBV4-1, the J gene TRBJ1-6, with no clear D. Looked up from germline, CDR1 is MGHRA and CDR2 is YSYEKL. V was trimmed by 0 bases and J by 8 bases, leaving 11 bases between them. The CDR3 totals 15 residues. For the CDR3, the DNA is TGCGCCAGCAGCCAAGATCGGACGGTAGATTCACCCCTCCACTTT. This translates into CASSQDRTVDSPLHF.

This chain links TRBV4-1 with TRBJ2-6, with D perhaps TRBD1 or TRBD2 (5 bases each). Looked up from germline, CDR1 is MGHRA and CDR2 is YSYEKL. The CDR3 contains 19 residues. Deletions cut 4 bases from V and 2 bases from J, with 21 bases between. The DNA for the CDR3 is TGCGCCAGCAGCCTAGTCGCCCGGGGCCCAGACCCTGGGGCCAACGTCCTGACTTTC. As protein: CASSLVARGPDPGANVLTF.

The chain couples TRBV23-1 to TRBJ1-2; no definite D call. TRBV23-1 has ORF status, its function being uncertain. The CDR3 is 13 residues long. The V and J ends lost 0 bases and 4 bases respectively, with 6 bases between them. In DNA, the CDR3 is TGCGCCAGCAGTCAATCCTGGCTCTATGGCTACACCTTC. Translated, it gives CASSQSWLYGYTF.

CDR3 sequence reads: CASSFGGRFGDEQFF. The CDR3 DNA reads as TGTGCCAGCAGCTTCGGGGGTCGGTTTGGGGATGAGCAGTTCTTC. V is TRBV7-9 and J is TRBJ2-1, with D perhaps matching TRBD2 (6 bases). The V and J ends lost 3 bases and 8 bases respectively, with 17 bases between them. Looked up from germline, CDR1 is SEHNR and CDR2 is FQNEAQ (reference sequence). The CDR3 is 15 amino acids.

The V and J genes are TRBV24-1 and TRBJ2-3; 12 bases line up with TRBD2. The V gene end was trimmed by 4 bases and the J gene end by 11 bases; junction bases not matched to a gene: 3. Germline V gene lookup returns CDR1 KGHDR and CDR2 SFDVKD. The CDR3 has 13 residues. CDR3 region: CATSDLTSGRQYF. The CDR3 DNA reads as TGTGCCACCAGTGACCTGACTAGCGGGAGGCAGTATTTT.